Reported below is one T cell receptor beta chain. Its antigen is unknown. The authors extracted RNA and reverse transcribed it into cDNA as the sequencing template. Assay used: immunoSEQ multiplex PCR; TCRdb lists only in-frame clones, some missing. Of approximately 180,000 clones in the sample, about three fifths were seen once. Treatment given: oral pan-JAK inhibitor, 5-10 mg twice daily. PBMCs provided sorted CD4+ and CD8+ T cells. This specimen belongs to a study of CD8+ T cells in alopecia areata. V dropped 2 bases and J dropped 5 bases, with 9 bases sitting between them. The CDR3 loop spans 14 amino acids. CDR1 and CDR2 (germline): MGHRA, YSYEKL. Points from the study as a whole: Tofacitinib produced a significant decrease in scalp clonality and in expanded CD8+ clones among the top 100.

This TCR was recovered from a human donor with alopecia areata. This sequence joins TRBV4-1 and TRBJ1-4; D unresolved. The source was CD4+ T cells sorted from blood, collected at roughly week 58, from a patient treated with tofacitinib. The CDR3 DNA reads TGCGCCAGCAGCCAACTTTCCGGGAATGAAAAACTGTTTTTT. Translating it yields CASSQLSGNEKLFF.